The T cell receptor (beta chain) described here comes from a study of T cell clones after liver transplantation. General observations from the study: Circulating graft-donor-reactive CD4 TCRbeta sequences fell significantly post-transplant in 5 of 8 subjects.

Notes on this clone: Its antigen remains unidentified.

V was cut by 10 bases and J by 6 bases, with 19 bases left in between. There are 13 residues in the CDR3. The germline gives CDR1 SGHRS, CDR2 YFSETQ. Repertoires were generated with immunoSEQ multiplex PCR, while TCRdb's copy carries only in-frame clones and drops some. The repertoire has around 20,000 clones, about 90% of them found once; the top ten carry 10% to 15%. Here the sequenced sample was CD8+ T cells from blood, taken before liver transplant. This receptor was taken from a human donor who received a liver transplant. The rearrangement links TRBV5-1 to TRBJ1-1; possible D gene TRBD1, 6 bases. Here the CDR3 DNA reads TGCGCCGCCCGTAGAACAGGGAGAGCTGAAGCTTTCTTT. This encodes CAARRTGRAEAFF.